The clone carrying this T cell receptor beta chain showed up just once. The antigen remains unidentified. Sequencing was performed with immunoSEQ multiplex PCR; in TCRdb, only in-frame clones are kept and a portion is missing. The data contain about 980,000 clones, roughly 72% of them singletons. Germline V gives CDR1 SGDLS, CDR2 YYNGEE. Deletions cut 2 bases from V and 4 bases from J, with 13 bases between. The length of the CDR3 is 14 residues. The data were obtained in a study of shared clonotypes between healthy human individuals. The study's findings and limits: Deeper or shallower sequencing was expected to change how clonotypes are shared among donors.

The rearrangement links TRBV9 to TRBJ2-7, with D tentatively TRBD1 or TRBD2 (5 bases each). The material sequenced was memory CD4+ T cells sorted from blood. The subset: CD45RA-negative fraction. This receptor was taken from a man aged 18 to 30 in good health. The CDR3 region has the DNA TGTGCCAGCAGCGTTGGGTCGGGGCCGTACGAGCAGTACTTC. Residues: CASSVGSGPYEQYF.